The TCR beta chain described here comes from a study of cytomegalovirus exposure and HLA in healthy donors. Notes on the study in general: Researchers left out some V segments, among them TRBV6-2 and TRBV6-3, as indistinguishable.

This CDR3 comprises 18 residues. V dropped 5 bases and J dropped 4; count of bases not matched to a gene: 16. The germline V gene has CDR1 SGHTA and CDR2 FQGNSA. In the PCR, 60 Vbeta and 13 Jbeta primers were used. The protocol was immunoSEQ multiplex PCR, while the TCRdb copy is restricted to in-frame clones and leaves out a portion. The sample contains 120,000 or so clones, about 78% of which appear only once. In regard to this clone: What it binds is not known.

Source material: PBMCs. The V gene is TRBV7-2, the J gene TRBJ2-7; 11 bases map to TRBD2. This TCR was recovered from a female donor in good health and CMV-seronegative. In DNA, the CDR3 is TGTGCCAGCAGCGGGCTGACTAGCGGGGCTTCAAGCCGATACGAGCAGTACTTC. The encoded protein is CASSGLTSGASSRYEQYF. Full variable domain (outside the CDR3, taken from reference TRBV7-2 and TRBJ2-7): GAGVSQSPSNKVTEKGKDVELRCDPISGHTALYWYRQSLGQGLEFLIYFQGNSAPDKSGLPSDRFSAERTGGSVSTLTIQRTQQEDSAVYLCASSGLTSGASSRYEQYFGPGTRLTVT.